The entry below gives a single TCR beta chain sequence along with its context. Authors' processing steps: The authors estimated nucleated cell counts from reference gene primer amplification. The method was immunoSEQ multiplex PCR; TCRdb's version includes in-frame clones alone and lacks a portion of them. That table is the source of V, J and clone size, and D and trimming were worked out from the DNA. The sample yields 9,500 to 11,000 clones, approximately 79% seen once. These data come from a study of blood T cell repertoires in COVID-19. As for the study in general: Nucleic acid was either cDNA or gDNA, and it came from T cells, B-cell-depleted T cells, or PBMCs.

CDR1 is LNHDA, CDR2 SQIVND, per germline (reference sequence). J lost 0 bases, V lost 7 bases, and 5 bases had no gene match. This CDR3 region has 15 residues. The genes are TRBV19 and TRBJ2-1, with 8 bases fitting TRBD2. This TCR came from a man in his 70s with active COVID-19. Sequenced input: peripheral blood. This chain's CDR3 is CASTQRGYSYNEQFF. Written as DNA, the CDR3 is TGTGCCAGTACCCAGCGGGGGTACTCCTACAATGAGCAGTTCTTC.